Shown below are 6 T cell receptor beta chains from a single sample sequenced in a study of blood T cell repertoires in COVID-19. The table came from immunoSEQ multiplex PCR; TCRdb's copy has only in-frame clones and leaves some out. Of hundreds of thousands of clones in the sample, 87% are singletons; the top ten hold approximately 2%. Sequenced material: PBMCs or T cells enriched from blood (not recorded which). These receptors came from a young woman with acute COVID-19.

The gene calls are TRBV5-4 and TRBJ2-7; 7 nucleotides match TRBD2. The CDR3 totals 15 residues. With 1 base clipped from V and 0 bases from J, the junction kept 4 bases outside the gene matches. Germline values: CDR1 SGHNT, CDR2 YYREEE (reference sequence). Written as DNA, the CDR3 is TGTGCCAGCAGCTTGATGGCTAGCGGCTCCTACGAGCAGTACTTC. Protein sequence: CASSLMASGSYEQYF.

The chain carries TRBV7-3 and TRBJ1-6; D might be TRBD1 (5 bases). CDR3 length: 15 amino acids. Germline V lookup: CDR1 SGHTA, CDR2 FQGTGA. V was trimmed by 4 bases and J by 7 bases, leaving 14 bases between them. DNA of the CDR3: TGTGCCAGCAGCTCAACGGACGGGGGGAATTCACCCCTCCACTTT. Translating gives CASSSTDGGNSPLHF.

The V gene is TRBV4-3, the J gene TRBJ2-3, with 14 bases identical to TRBD2. Germline values: CDR1 LGHNA, CDR2 YSLEER. The CDR3 consists of 17 residues. V was clipped by 4 bases and J by 3 bases; unmatched bases: 6. The CDR3 here is CASSPGTSGSGTDTQYF. CDR3 sequence (DNA): TGCGCCAGCAGCCCCGGGACTAGCGGGAGTGGGACAGATACGCAGTATTTT.

This rearrangement joins TRBV9 to TRBJ2-7; 8 bases align to TRBD2. The CDR3 is made up of 17 amino acids. Trimming cost V 0 bases and J 0 bases; bases outside gene matches: 8. Germline V gives CDR1 SGDLS, CDR2 YYNGEE. CDR3 in amino acids: CASSVGSSGASSYEQYF. The CDR3 DNA reads TGTGCCAGCAGCGTAGGAAGTAGCGGGGCGAGCTCCTACGAGCAGTACTTC.

The sample holds many counts of this clone. This chain joins TRBV5-4 and TRBJ2-1; 11 positions agree with TRBD2. Trimming cost V 5 bases and J 1 base; bases outside gene matches: 2. CDR1 and CDR2 from the germline V gene are SGHNT and YYREEE (reference sequence). The CDR3 is 15 residues long. Here the CDR3 reads CASRPSGRSYNEQFF. DNA of the CDR3: TGTGCCAGCAGACCTAGCGGGAGGTCCTACAATGAGCAGTTCTTC.

V gene TRBV21-1 combines with J gene TRBJ2-1; the D segment call TRBD1 is taken from the table without a DNA check. TRBV21-1 is listed as a pseudogene. The CDR3 totals 17 residues. CDR3 region: CASSKGEGTGSYNEQFF. The DNA for the CDR3 is TGTGCCAGCAGCAAAGGTGAGGGGACAGGCTCCTACAATGAGCAGTTCTTC.